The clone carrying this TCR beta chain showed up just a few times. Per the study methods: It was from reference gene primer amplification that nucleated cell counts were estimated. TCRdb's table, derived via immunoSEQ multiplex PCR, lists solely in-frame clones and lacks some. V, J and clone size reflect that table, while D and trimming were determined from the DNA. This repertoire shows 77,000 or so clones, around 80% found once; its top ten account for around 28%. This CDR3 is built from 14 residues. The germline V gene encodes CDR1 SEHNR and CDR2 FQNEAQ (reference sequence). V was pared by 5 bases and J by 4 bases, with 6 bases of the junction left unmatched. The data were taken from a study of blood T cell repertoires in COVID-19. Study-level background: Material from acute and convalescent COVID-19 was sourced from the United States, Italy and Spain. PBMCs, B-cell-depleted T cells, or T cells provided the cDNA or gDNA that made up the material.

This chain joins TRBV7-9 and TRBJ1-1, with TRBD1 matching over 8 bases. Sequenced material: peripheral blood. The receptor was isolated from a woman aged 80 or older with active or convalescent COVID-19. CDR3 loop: CASSPRGHVTEAFF. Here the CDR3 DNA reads TGTGCCAGCAGCCCCAGGGGGCACGTCACTGAAGCTTTCTTT.